This TCR beta chain was identified during a study of blood T cell repertoires in COVID-19. The wider study: There were acute and convalescent COVID-19 samples, and they came from the United States, Italy and Spain.

The CDR3 is 18 residues long. Trimming cost V 0 bases and J 7 bases; bases outside gene matches: 14. The germline gives CDR1 LNHDA, CDR2 SQIVND (reference sequence). Produced via immunoSEQ multiplex PCR; TCRdb's table is partial and in-frame only. The table records about 350,000 clones, roughly 87% of them present only once. Sequencing was carried out using PBMCs or T cells enriched from blood (not recorded which). The source is a woman aged 25 to 39 who had recovered from COVID-19. V usage is TRBV19 and J usage is TRBJ1-5; TRBD1 agrees at 8 bases. CDR3: CASSIDQGYRGFRQPQHF. CDR3 DNA: TGTGCCAGTAGTATAGATCAAGGCTACAGGGGGTTTAGGCAGCCCCAGCATTTT.